The 30 T cell receptor beta chains below come from one sample, sequenced in a study of T cells in Graves' hyperthyroidism and ophthalmopathy. TCR beta CDR3 region amplification was performed from RNA transcripts. Initially, a first-round RT-PCR of the TCR CDR3 employed the HTBI primer set. From the multiplex PCR reads, TCRdb called clonotypes with MiXCR, one entry per CDR3 protein. The table includes nearly 750,000 distinct CDR3 sequences, 35% detected once. Sequenced: blood. All receptors derive from a woman in her thirties or forties with Graves' hyperthyroidism.

Written as DNA, the CDR3 is TGTGCCAGCAGTTACGAGGAGGGAACTGAAGCTTTCTTT. It encodes CASSYEEGTEAFF. The chain employs TRBV6-6 and TRBJ1-1; D uncertain. The CDR3 is 13 residues long. The germline gives CDR1 MNHNY, CDR2 SVGAGI (reference sequence). The V gene lost 2 bases and the J gene lost 5 bases, with 9 bases spanning the gap.

Ten or more counts support this clonotype. The V call is TRBV12-3 or TRBV12-4, the J call TRBJ1-5, with 7 bases identical to TRBD1. There are 14 residues in the CDR3. J gave up 7 bases and V 8 bases, and 11 bases lay outside the gene matches. CDR3 protein: CASGVRTGDQPQHF. The CDR3 nucleotides are TGTGCCAGCGGTGTCCGGACAGGCGACCAGCCCCAGCATTTT.

A remark on this clonotype: At one boundary the junction diverges from the germline segment, which might be a read error. This chain connects TRBV6-6 to TRBJ1-2; 7 nucleotides match TRBD1. The CDR3 is 14 residues long. Germline CDR1 MNHNY, CDR2 SVGAGI (reference sequence). The CDR3 sequence: CTSSYSTGLDGYTF. DNA for the CDR3: TGTACCAGCAGTTACTCGACAGGGCTCGATGGCTACACCTTC.

The chain joins TRBV7-2 to TRBJ1-4, with 15 nucleotides matching TRBD2. The J call may be in error: the DNA end matches TRBJ2-3 better. This CDR3 has 16 amino acids. The germline CDR1 and CDR2 sequences are SGHTA and FQGNSA. This CDR3 is CASSSGLAGGQDTQYF. CDR3 in DNA: TGTGCCAGCAGCTCTGGACTAGCGGGGGGGCAAGATACGCAGTATTTT.

The rearrangement uses TRBV6-1 and TRBJ1-1; TRBD1 matches 8 bases. V shed 11 bases and J 4 bases; nucleotides not matched to a gene: 3. Germline V gene data show CDR1 as MNHNS and CDR2 as SASEGT. The CDR3 covers 11 residues. The CDR3 is CALQGGTEAFF. The CDR3 nucleotides are TGTGCCCTACAGGGGGGCACTGAAGCTTTCTTT.

This clonotype was counted many times. This chain joins TRBV2 and TRBJ1-4, with a possible D match to TRBD1 (6 bases). V was pared by 8 bases and J by 1 base, with 11 bases between. This CDR3 has 14 amino acids. Germline CDR1 reads SNHLY; CDR2 reads FYNNEI. The CDR3 spells CASRRQETNEKLFF. Written as DNA, the CDR3 is TGTGCCAGCCGACGACAGGAAACTAATGAAAAACTGTTTTTT.

The V call is TRBV11-2, the J call TRBJ2-2, with TRBD2 identical over 10 bases. Germline V gives CDR1 SGHAT, CDR2 FQNNGV. CDR3 length equals 16 residues. Trimming took 5 bases from V and 5 from J; bases not matched to a gene: 8. CDR3 in amino acids: CASSQLAGRRTGELFF. DNA of the CDR3: TGTGCCAGCAGCCAACTAGCGGGGCGGAGGACCGGGGAGCTGTTTTTT.

The rearrangement uses TRBV12-3 or TRBV12-4 and TRBJ2-7; D tentatively fits TRBD1 or TRBD2 (5 bases each). The CDR3 runs 14 residues. Deletions cut 5 bases from V and 2 bases from J, with 13 bases between. This chain's CDR3 is CASSLRGDPYEQYF. The CDR3 bases are TGTGCCAGCAGTCTAAGGGGAGATCCCTACGAGCAGTACTTC.

The table lists this clonotype with a few counts. This chain uses TRBV12-3 or TRBV12-4 with TRBJ2-5; tentative D call: TRBD1 (6 bases). Trimming stripped 5 bases from V and 4 bases from J, with 14 bases between. CDR3 length: 14 amino acids. CDR3 nucleotide sequence: TGTGCCAGCAGTGTAACAGGGTTTCGAGAGACCCAGTACTTC. Its protein product is CASSVTGFRETQYF.

The chain has TRBV29-1 and TRBJ1-1; D gene ambiguous. CDR1 SQVTM and CDR2 ANQGSEA come from the germline V gene. Trimming cost V 7 bases and J 6 bases, with 12 bases left between them. This CDR3 region has 11 residues. In DNA, the CDR3 is TGCAGCGACCGGCGGAGATCTGAAGCTTTCTTT. The encoded protein is CSDRRRSEAFF.

The gene calls are TRBV19 and TRBJ1-2; tentatively, D is TRBD1 (5 bases). There are 14 residues in the CDR3. Germline V lookup: CDR1 LNHDA, CDR2 SQIVND (reference sequence). The germline V and J ends were trimmed by 5 bases and 1 base, with 11 bases remaining between them. The CDR3 reads CASSGSQGNYGYTF. Here the CDR3 DNA reads TGTGCCAGTAGTGGTTCCCAGGGTAACTATGGCTACACCTTC.

This clonotype was seen only once. This chain links TRBV12-3 or TRBV12-4 with TRBJ1-5, with D perhaps TRBD1 (5 bases). The CDR3 runs 13 residues. Between the trimmed V and J ends, which lost 7 bases and 5 bases, there was a span of 12 bases. For the CDR3, the DNA is TGTGCCAGCACCCAGGGAGAGGATCAGCCCCAGCATTTT. Translating gives CASTQGEDQPQHF.

This clonotype occurred many times. The chain links TRBV12-3 or TRBV12-4 to TRBJ2-6; D is undetermined. This CDR3 region has 16 residues. V dropped 5 bases and J dropped 0 bases, with 11 bases sitting between them. Here the CDR3 reads CASSRRSGSGANVLTF. Here the CDR3 DNA reads TGTGCCAGCAGTCGACGATCCGGCTCTGGGGCCAACGTCCTGACTTTC.

A remark on this clonotype: A much more abundant neighbour one base away suggests this may be a read error. This chain connects TRBV20-1 to TRBJ2-6; D is unresolved. CDR1 and CDR2 from the germline V gene are DFQATT and SNEGSKA (reference sequence). The CDR3 loop spans 12 amino acids. The DNA for the CDR3 is TGCGGTGCCCTTTCTGGGGCCAACGTCCTGACTTTC. This gives the protein CGALSGANVLTF.

This clonotype was seen a handful of times. This chain links TRBV7-9 with TRBJ1-1; 7 bases are shared with TRBD1. V dropped 4 bases and J dropped 4; count of bases not matched to a gene: 12. The CDR3 has 16 residues. Germline V gene sequence: CDR1 SEHNR, CDR2 FQNEAQ (reference sequence). CDR3 amino acids: CASSSGGGGPLTEAFF. The CDR3 DNA is TGTGCCAGCAGCTCAGGGGGGGGGGGACCCCTCACTGAAGCTTTCTTT.

The gene calls are TRBV20-1 and TRBJ2-3; D perhaps matches TRBD2 (5 bases). Looked up from germline, CDR1 is DFQATT and CDR2 is SNEGSKA (reference sequence). V lost 3 bases and J 4 bases, leaving 11 bases between the germline ends. The CDR3 loop spans 13 amino acids. In DNA, the CDR3 is TGCAGTGCTAGTGCTACTAGTCCAGATACGCAGTATTTT. Protein product: CSASATSPDTQYF.

This clonotype was observed a few times. The V call is TRBV6-5, the J call TRBJ2-2; D is uncertain. The CDR3 runs 14 residues. Germline V gives CDR1 MNHEY, CDR2 SVGAGI. V was pared by 2 bases and J by 0 bases, with 4 bases between. In DNA, the CDR3 is TGTGCCAGCAGTTACACTGCGAACACCGGGGAGCTGTTTTTT. It codes for CASSYTANTGELFF.

The sample holds many counts of this clonotype. This rearrangement joins TRBV7-9 to TRBJ2-7; a weak D match, TRBD1 (5 bases). This CDR3 is built from 14 residues. CDR1 is SEHNR and CDR2 is FQNEAQ in the germline V gene (reference sequence). V dropped 5 bases and J dropped 2 bases, with 13 bases sitting between them. For the CDR3, the DNA is TGTGCCAGCAGCCCGTCTCAGGGCCCCTACGAGCAGTACTTC. It codes for CASSPSQGPYEQYF.

This clonotype showed up just a few times. This chain links TRBV6-5 with TRBJ1-5; 7 bases align to TRBD1. CDR1 and CDR2 from the germline V gene are MNHEY and SVGAGI. There are 13 residues in the CDR3. V trimming: 6 bases; J trimming: 6 bases; junction bases outside the gene matches: 5. The CDR3: CASRQGTSQPQHF. CDR3 nucleotides: TGTGCCAGCAGACAGGGGACAAGTCAGCCCCAGCATTTT.

This chain uses TRBV6-1 with TRBJ2-7, with 14 bases lining up with TRBD2. The germline V gene has CDR1 MNHNS and CDR2 SASEGT. This CDR3 is 14 amino acids long. V gave up 7 bases and J gave up 5 bases; unmatched junction bases: 4. The CDR3: CASNVGLAGDEQYF. CDR3 bases: TGTGCCAGCAATGTGGGACTAGCGGGAGACGAGCAGTACTTC.

The V call is TRBV12-3 or TRBV12-4, the J call TRBJ1-4; 9 nucleotides agree with TRBD1. After removal of 2 bases from V and 5 bases from J, the junction contained 12 bases not matched to a gene. The CDR3 consists of 18 residues. The CDR3 nucleotides are TGTGCCAGCAGTTTAAGTCTGCTTCGGGACAGGGAAAATGAAAAACTGTTTTTT. The encoded protein is CASSLSLLRDRENEKLFF.

This clonotype has more than one count but fewer than ten. V gene TRBV7-9 combines with J gene TRBJ1-3; D ambiguous. The CDR3 covers 16 residues. Trimming took off 3 bases at V and 0 bases at J, with 12 bases between the two ends. Germline lookup yields CDR1 SEHNR and CDR2 FQNEAQ (reference sequence). In DNA form, the CDR3 reads TGTGCCAGCAGCTTCGCCGGACCCCTCTCTGGAAACACCATATATTTT. This codes for CASSFAGPLSGNTIYF.

This rearrangement joins TRBV10-3 to TRBJ1-1; 9 bases line up with TRBD1. Germline CDR1 reads ENHRY; CDR2 reads SYGVKD. V shed 6 bases, J shed 5 bases, and the junction held 10 bases outside the gene matches. The CDR3 totals 15 residues. The chain's CDR3 is CAIRTTGGTDTEAFF. In DNA, the CDR3 is TGTGCCATCAGAACGACAGGGGGGACGGATACTGAAGCTTTCTTT.

This clonotype was seen more than once but under ten times. The chain combines TRBV12-3 or TRBV12-4 with TRBJ2-2; D is undetermined. This CDR3 region has 13 residues. V was clipped by 6 bases and J by 5 bases, with 10 bases between them. CDR3 coding DNA: TGTGCCAGCAGACCCACAAGGACCGGGGAGCTGTTTTTT. It codes for CASRPTRTGELFF.

Only a few counts were recorded for this clonotype. The V and J genes are TRBV19 and TRBJ1-5, with no clear D. The CDR3 consists of 14 residues. V dropped 9 bases and J dropped 0 bases, with 12 bases sitting between them. In germline, CDR1 is LNHDA, CDR2 SQIVND (reference sequence). The CDR3 loop is CASSRHYSNQPQHF. DNA for the CDR3: TGTGCCAGCAGCCGACACTATAGCAATCAGCCCCAGCATTTT.

This clonotype was detected many times. The J gene is TRBJ1-1, the V gene TRBV20-1; 8 nucleotides align to TRBD1. CDR3 length: 13 amino acids. J gave up 4 bases and V 5 bases, and 6 bases lay outside the gene matches. The germline gives CDR1 DFQATT, CDR2 SNEGSKA (reference sequence). CDR3 residues: CSAANRGGTEAFF. The CDR3 bases are TGCAGTGCTGCGAACAGGGGGGGCACTGAAGCTTTCTTT.

The chain has TRBV7-3 and TRBJ1-2; D not resolved. Germline CDR1 SGHTA, CDR2 FQGTGA. The CDR3 extends over 15 amino acids. Trimming stripped 2 bases from V and 8 bases from J, with 18 bases between. Here the CDR3 reads CASSLRPLGGTGYTF. In DNA, the CDR3 is TGTGCCAGCAGCTTACGCCCCCTGGGTGGAACCGGCTACACCTTC.

This clonotype was recorded many times. The gene calls are TRBV20-1 and TRBJ1-2; D not resolved. V was pared by 4 bases and J by 7 bases, with 13 bases between. Germline V lookup: CDR1 DFQATT, CDR2 SNEGSKA (reference sequence). The CDR3 loop spans 12 amino acids. DNA of the CDR3: TGCAGTGCTACGATAGACACGGGTGGCTACACCTTC. Translation: CSATIDTGGYTF.

The chain recombines TRBV7-2 with TRBJ2-1; 10 bases line up with TRBD2. CDR1 SGHTA and CDR2 FQGNSA come from the germline V gene. V trimming: 4 bases; J trimming: 2 bases; junction bases outside the gene matches: 5. The CDR3 spans 16 residues. In DNA, the CDR3 is TGTGCCAGCAGCTCCCTTAGCGGGAGGACCTACAATGAGCAGTTCTTC. Translating it yields CASSSLSGRTYNEQFF.

The sample holds a few counts of this clonotype. The V call is TRBV20-1, the J call TRBJ2-2; 9 nucleotides agree with TRBD2. The CDR3 runs 15 residues. The J segment lost 8 bases and the V segment lost 2 bases, leaving 9 bases of the junction unmatched. The germline V gene has CDR1 DFQATT and CDR2 SNEGSKA (reference sequence). The CDR3 loop is CSARMGLAAKGELFF. For the CDR3, the DNA is TGCAGTGCTAGAATGGGACTAGCCGCCAAGGGGGAGCTGTTTTTT.